The 28 T cell receptor beta chains below come from one sample, sequenced in a study of T cell repertoires in cytomegalovirus infection. TCRdb re-analysed the reads in MiXCR, keeping a single row per CDR3 protein. The table records 740,000 or so distinct CDR3 sequences, about 40% of them present only once. The material sequenced was PBMCs. Source of these receptors: a human donor in good health (CMV status not recorded). Some clones in this sample may be carry-over from other donors' samples.

This clonotype occurred many times. The chain links TRBV7-2 to TRBJ1-1, with D uncertain. Trimming left V 3 bases short and J 4 bases short, with 12 bases between. Germline values: CDR1 SGHTA, CDR2 FQGNSA. This CDR3 has 14 residues. CDR3 residues: CASSFEGIFTEAFF. CDR3 DNA sequence: TGTGCCAGCAGCTTCGAGGGTATCTTCACTGAAGCTTTCTTT.

The table lists this clonotype with a few counts. V gene TRBV7-8 combines with J gene TRBJ2-3; possible D gene TRBD1, 6 bases. The CDR3 sequence is 18 residues long. CDR1 is SGHVS and CDR2 is FQNEAQ in the germline V gene. Trimming took 5 bases from V and 5 from J, leaving 26 bases between them. In nucleotides, the CDR3 is TGTGCCAGCAGCCCCAAAGGCCTGCCAGGAGACAGGAAAGATACGCAGTATTTT. Translation: CASSPKGLPGDRKDTQYF.

This clonotype was seen a handful of times. This chain connects TRBV28 to TRBJ1-2; 8 bases align to TRBD1. The J segment lost 4 bases and the V segment lost 7 bases, leaving 17 bases of the junction unmatched. The CDR3 length is 17 residues. Germline values: CDR1 MDHEN, CDR2 SYDVKM. DNA of the CDR3: TGTGCCAGCAAACCCGGAGGGGGCAGGGGGCAGGTCTATGGCTACACCTTC. Translated, it gives CASKPGGGRGQVYGYTF.

This clonotype was seen a handful of times. J is TRBJ2-1 and V is TRBV24-1; D might be TRBD1 (5 bases). Germline CDR1 KGHDR, CDR2 SFDVKD. This CDR3 contains 15 residues. Between the trimmed V and J ends, which lost 7 bases and 4 bases, there was a span of 16 bases. The CDR3 loop is CATREGRQGYNEQFF. CDR3 DNA: TGTGCCACCAGGGAAGGAAGGCAGGGATACAATGAGCAGTTCTTC.

This clonotype was counted at least ten times. V is TRBV7-8 and J is TRBJ2-3, with 13 bases that match TRBD2. The CDR3 is 16 amino acids. The junction had 5 bases not matched to a gene; V was cut back by 5 bases and J by 3 bases. Germline V gene lookup returns CDR1 SGHVS and CDR2 FQNEAQ. The CDR3, as DNA: TGTGCCAGCAGCCTATTGGGACTAGCGGGAACAGATACGCAGTATTTT. Translation: CASSLLGLAGTDTQYF.

The chain has TRBV5-1 and TRBJ2-1; D perhaps matches TRBD2 (6 bases). This CDR3 comprises 17 residues. V was shortened by 1 base and J by 4 bases, with 18 bases between the two germline ends. CDR1 and CDR2 (germline): SGHRS, YFSETQ. The CDR3 DNA reads TGCGCCAGCAGCTTGACCGTCCGCAGGGCGGGGTACAATGAGCAGTTCTTC. Its protein is CASSLTVRRAGYNEQFF.

This clonotype showed up just a few times. The chain carries TRBV6-6 and TRBJ2-2; maybe TRBD1 (6 bases). The ends were cut back, 7 bases at V and 2 bases at J, with 8 bases in the middle. The CDR3 covers 13 residues. Germline values: CDR1 MNHNY, CDR2 SVGAGI (reference sequence). In DNA, the CDR3 is TGTGCCAGCATACAGGGAAACACCGGGGAGCTGTTTTTT. It is translated as CASIQGNTGELFF.

This chain joins TRBV27 and TRBJ1-1, with TRBD1 identical over 10 bases. Germline V CDR1 and CDR2: MNHEY, SMNVEV (reference sequence). The CDR3 contains 16 residues. V trimming: 5 bases; J trimming: 1 base; junction bases outside the gene matches: 7. The DNA of the CDR3 is TGTGCCAGCAGTCTCCGACAGGGGGCGGGGAACACTGAAGCTTTCTTT. This sequence encodes CASSLRQGAGNTEAFF.

J is TRBJ1-1 and V is TRBV30, with TRBD1 identical over 8 bases. Trimming took 2 bases from V and 6 from J; bases not matched to a gene: 20. The CDR3 extends over 18 amino acids. Germline CDR1 reads GTSNPN; CDR2 reads SVGIG (reference sequence). CDR3 sequence: CAWSPHRRTGKFFSEAFF. In DNA, the CDR3 is TGTGCCTGGAGTCCCCACCGAAGGACAGGGAAATTCTTCTCTGAAGCTTTCTTT.

The chain combines TRBV2 with TRBJ1-5, with unresolved D. From germline, CDR1 is SNHLY and CDR2 FYNNEI. V was trimmed by 2 bases and J by 13 bases, leaving 9 bases between them. This CDR3 spans 11 amino acids. The CDR3 nucleotides read TGTGCCAGCAGTGAATACGGCGGGCAGCATTTT. Translated, it gives CASSEYGGQHF.

The chain has TRBV28 and TRBJ2-7; a possible D gene is TRBD1 (6 bases). Germline V gives CDR1 MDHEN, CDR2 SYDVKM. The V and J ends lost 4 bases and 6 bases respectively, with 10 bases between them. The CDR3 contains 12 residues. The CDR3 DNA follows: TGTGCCAGCAGTTCGGACAGTGCCGAGCAGTACTTC. It is translated as CASSSDSAEQYF.

This clonotype was observed a few times. The chain links TRBV2 to TRBJ2-1; D remains unclear. The CDR3 has 12 residues. V dropped 2 bases and J dropped 4 bases, with 3 bases sitting between them. CDR1 and CDR2 (germline): SNHLY, FYNNEI. The DNA of the CDR3 is TGTGCCAGCAGTGAACTTTACAATGAGCAGTTCTTC. This encodes CASSELYNEQFF.

This clonotype was recorded many times. The rearrangement links TRBV2 to TRBJ2-1; no clear D gene. This CDR3 is built from 11 residues. Trimming took 8 bases from V and 10 from J, leaving 12 bases between them. The germline V gene encodes CDR1 SNHLY and CDR2 FYNNEI. For the CDR3, the DNA is TGTGCCAGCGAAGCTCTATTGGAGCAGTTCTTC. Amino acid sequence: CASEALLEQFF.

The gene calls are TRBV6-2 or TRBV6-3 and TRBJ2-7, with 9 bases fitting TRBD1. The CDR3 contains 17 residues. V lost 5 bases to trimming and J lost 2 bases; unmatched junction nucleotides: 13. Per the germline V gene, CDR1 is MNHEY and CDR2 is SVGEGT. The DNA of the CDR3 is TGTGCCAGCAGTGCCTATGGGACAGGGAAAAATCCCTACGAGCAGTACTTC. Its translation is CASSAYGTGKNPYEQYF.

On this clonotype itself: No conserved phenylalanine or tryptophan is present at the end of the CDR3, so a read error is the likely explanation. The chain recombines TRBV11-2 with TRBJ2-3, with no clear D. CDR1 and CDR2 from the germline V gene are SGHAT and FQNNGV. The CDR3 sequence is 13 residues long. This CDR3 is CASSSPSTDPQYL. As DNA, the CDR3 is TGTGCCAGCAGCTCTCCGAGCACAGATCCGCAGTATTTG.

The CDR3 loop is CASSWGSISYNEQFF. DNA of the CDR3: TGTGCCAGCAGTTGGGGGAGTATTTCCTACAATGAGCAGTTCTTC. The gene calls are TRBV28 and TRBJ2-1; D tentatively fits TRBD1 or TRBD2 (5 bases each). The germline CDR1 and CDR2 sequences are MDHEN and SYDVKM. Deletions cut 4 bases from V and 1 base from J, with 11 bases between. The CDR3 consists of 15 residues.

On this clonotype: A junction boundary mismatches the germline segment, possibly from a read error. The rearrangement joins TRBV12-3 or TRBV12-4 to TRBJ1-5; D unclear. The CDR3 covers 16 residues. CDR3 sequence (DNA): TGTGCCAGCAGTTTCGCGCCGGGAGTCCTCAATCATCCCCAGCATTTC. Protein: CASSFAPGVLNHPQHF.

V and J are TRBV7-8 and TRBJ1-5, with D perhaps TRBD1 (5 bases). The CDR3 runs 16 residues. Germline CDR1 reads SGHVS; CDR2 reads FQNEAQ. Trimming shortened V by 7 bases and J by 5 bases, and 21 bases separated the two germline ends. CDR3 nucleotides: TGTGCCAGCACCCTCGGGGGGGGGTCGACGGATCAGCCCCAGCATTTT. This gives the protein CASTLGGGSTDQPQHF.

In its sample, this clonotype was seen a few times. This rearrangement joins TRBV7-2 to TRBJ1-2, with D maybe TRBD1 (6 bases). V lost 4 bases and J lost 7, with 13 bases in between. The CDR3 contains 13 residues. Per the germline V gene, CDR1 is SGHTA and CDR2 is FQGNSA. The CDR3 nucleotides are TGTGCCAGCAGCTCGAGGGTAGGGGGTGGCTACACCTTC. Translated: CASSSRVGGGYTF. Variable domain in full (rest from reference TRBV7-2 and TRBJ1-2): GAGVSQSPSNKVTEKGKDVELRCDPISGHTALYWYRQSLGQGLEFLIYFQGNSAPDKSGLPSDRFSAERTGGSVSTLTIQRTQQEDSAVYLCASSSRVGGGYTFGSGTRLTVV.

This clonotype has more than one count but fewer than ten. The chain recombines TRBV7-8 with TRBJ1-1; no definite D call. Germline V gives CDR1 SGHVS, CDR2 FQNEAQ. The V end was cut by 2 bases, the J end by 1 base, with 14 bases between. The CDR3 has 16 amino acids. The CDR3 region is CASSLTAEPRNTEAFF. The CDR3 region has the DNA TGTGCCAGCAGCTTAACGGCAGAGCCTAGGAACACTGAAGCTTTCTTT.

This clonotype was observed many times. This chain connects TRBV29-1 to TRBJ1-5; 10 bases match TRBD1. Germline V gene sequence: CDR1 SQVTM, CDR2 ANQGSEA. The CDR3 is 14 residues long. V was pared by 6 bases and J by 4 bases, with 6 bases of the junction left unmatched. The CDR3 region has the DNA TGCAGCGTCCCGGGACAGGGGCCTAATCAGCCCCAGCATTTT. Amino acids: CSVPGQGPNQPQHF.

The DNA for the CDR3 is TGTGCCAGTAGTCTAAAATCGACGGCCGGGGAGCTGTTTTTT. As protein: CASSLKSTAGELFF. This chain connects TRBV19 to TRBJ2-2; D is unresolved. With 5 bases removed from V and 6 bases from J, the gap between germline ends came to 13 bases. The CDR3 consists of 14 residues. Germline lookup yields CDR1 LNHDA and CDR2 SQIVND (reference sequence).

This clonotype has a handful of counts. This chain links TRBV4-1 with TRBJ2-3; D unresolved. V gave up 3 bases and J gave up 6 bases, with 13 bases separating them. The CDR3 has 14 residues. Germline V CDR1 and CDR2: MGHRA, YSYEKL. CDR3 in amino acids: CASSQSPIPDTQYF. Here the CDR3 DNA reads TGCGCCAGCAGCCAGAGTCCGATCCCCGATACGCAGTATTTT.

On this clonotype: The junction differs from germline at one of its ends, possibly a read error. The rearrangement uses TRBV12-3 or TRBV12-4 and TRBJ2-5; D might be TRBD1 or TRBD2, each matching 6 bases. The CDR3 contains 14 residues. The CDR3 protein is CASSLKGGQESQYF. CDR3 DNA: TGTGCCAGCAGTTTAAAGGGGGGTCAAGAGAGCCAGTACTTC.

This clonotype was seen a few times. This chain joins TRBV12-3 or TRBV12-4 and TRBJ2-5, with 10 bases matching TRBD2. This CDR3 spans 14 amino acids. V shed 5 bases and J 6 bases; nucleotides not matched to a gene: 6. DNA of the CDR3: TGTGCCAGCAGTCGAGGGACTAGCGCAAAGACCCAGTACTTC. The encoded protein is CASSRGTSAKTQYF.

This clonotype was picked up a small number of times. This chain uses TRBV7-9 with TRBJ2-1; 8 nucleotides align to TRBD2. V shed 5 bases, J shed 4 bases, and the junction held 10 bases outside the gene matches. Germline V gives CDR1 SEHNR, CDR2 FQNEAQ (reference sequence). This CDR3 contains 16 residues. CDR3 nucleotides: TGTGCCAGCAGCCCCCGCGGGACTAGGGCTTACAATGAGCAGTTCTTC. It translates to CASSPRGTRAYNEQFF.

The V and J genes are TRBV6-2 or TRBV6-3 and TRBJ2-1, with 7 positions matching TRBD1. The CDR3 totals 17 residues. Germline V gene sequence: CDR1 MNHEY, CDR2 SVGEGT. V trimming: 0 bases; J trimming: 0 bases; junction bases outside the gene matches: 5. The CDR3 region is CASSYSKTGSSYNEQFF. The CDR3 nucleotides read TGTGCCAGCAGTTACTCGAAGACAGGGAGCTCCTACAATGAGCAGTTCTTC.

This clonotype was picked up a small number of times. The chain links TRBV6-1 to TRBJ2-5; 7 positions agree with TRBD1. Losses at the gene ends were 6 bases for V and 2 bases for J; bases not matched to a gene: 9. This CDR3 is 15 amino acids long. Germline values: CDR1 MNHNS, CDR2 SASEGT. The CDR3 nucleotides read TGTGCCAGCAGCCATAGGACAGGCGGGCAAGAGACCCAGTACTTC. Protein product: CASSHRTGGQETQYF.